The 9 T cell receptor beta chains below come from one sample, sequenced in a study of CD8+CD57+ T cells in acquired aplastic anemia. The template for TCR beta VDJ and CDR3 sequence profiling was genomic DNA. TCRdb re-analysed the reads in MiXCR, keeping a single row per CDR3 protein. The table has around 430,000 distinct CDR3 sequences, around a third seen once. For sequencing, patients were chosen who had shown expansion of CD8+CD57+ cells by flow cytometry. The sequenced sample consisted of sorted CD4+, CD8+, or CD8+CD57+ T cells (not recorded which) from PBMCs. The receptors here all came from a human donor with aplastic anemia.

In this sample, this clonotype turned up a few times. V is TRBV7-2 and J is TRBJ2-2; D gene unclear. The ends were cut back, 6 bases at V and 4 bases at J, with 15 bases in the middle. Per germline, CDR1 SGHTA and CDR2 FQGNSA. The length of the CDR3 is 15 residues. The CDR3 sequence is CASRLRQFATGELFF. The CDR3 coding sequence is TGTGCCAGCAGATTGAGGCAGTTCGCCACCGGGGAGCTGTTTTTT.

The J gene is TRBJ2-7, the V gene TRBV20-1, with 9 bases that match TRBD2. V gave up 7 bases and J gave up 4 bases; unmatched junction bases: 17. This CDR3 has 16 amino acids. Germline V gene data show CDR1 as DFQATT and CDR2 as SNEGSKA (reference sequence). CDR3: CSVIALGGRAKYEQYF. The CDR3 nucleotides are TGCAGTGTGATTGCCTTGGGCGGGAGGGCCAAATACGAGCAGTACTTC.

The V and J genes are TRBV5-1 and TRBJ1-2, with D possibly matching TRBD1 (6 bases). V lost 6 bases and J 11 bases, leaving 20 bases between the germline ends. The CDR3 is made up of 13 amino acids. Germline V CDR1 and CDR2: SGHRS, YFSETQ. The CDR3 loop is CASMNSPGQRYTF. For the CDR3, the DNA is TGCGCCAGCATGAATTCCCCCGGACAGAGATACACCTTC.

On this clonotype: A much larger clone differs by one base, so this may be a read error. The chain links TRBV14 to TRBJ2-7; a possible D gene is TRBD1 (5 bases). Germline CDR1 and CDR2: SGHDN and FVKESK. This CDR3 has 15 amino acids. The CDR3 sequence: CASSQDLGAAYERYF. The CDR3, as DNA: TGTGCCAGCAGCCAAGATCTTGGGGCCGCCTACGAGCGGTACTTC.

The gene calls are TRBV20-1 and TRBJ2-1; the D gene is possibly TRBD2 (6 bases). The length of the CDR3 is 16 residues. Trimming removed 0 bases from V and 7 bases from J, with 19 bases in between. Germline V CDR1 and CDR2: DFQATT, SNEGSKA (reference sequence). CDR3 sequence: CSAREWSGGSGNEQFF. CDR3 coding DNA: TGCAGTGCTAGAGAGTGGAGTGGAGGGAGTGGGAATGAGCAGTTCTTC.

This clonotype came up a few times. V and J are TRBV2 and TRBJ2-1, with TRBD2 matching over 9 bases. CDR3 length: 15 residues. In germline, CDR1 is SNHLY, CDR2 FYNNEI. The trim removed 5 bases at V and 5 bases at J, leaving 7 bases unmatched. The CDR3 loop reads CASSLTAGGHNEQFF. The CDR3 DNA reads TGTGCCAGCAGTTTGACCGCGGGGGGGCACAATGAGCAGTTCTTC.

V gene TRBV12-3 or TRBV12-4 combines with J gene TRBJ2-1; D is possibly TRBD1 or TRBD2 (6 bases each). The CDR3 totals 15 residues. Between the trimmed V and J ends, which lost 7 bases and 2 bases, there was a span of 15 bases. CDR3 nucleotides: TGTGCCAGCACCCCGGAGAGGGGGGCCTACAATGAGCAGTTCTTC. It translates to CASTPERGAYNEQFF.

This clonotype showed up many times. The chain recombines TRBV15 with TRBJ2-5; D gene ambiguous. CDR1 and CDR2 from the germline V gene are LNHNV and YYDKDF (reference sequence). V was clipped by 1 base and J by 1 base, with 4 bases between them. The CDR3 extends over 13 amino acids. The CDR3, as DNA: TGTGCCACCAGCAGAGGGATCCAAGAGACCCAGTACTTC. Its protein product is CATSRGIQETQYF.

This clonotype has just one count. The chain carries TRBV7-4 and TRBJ2-3; D remains unclear. The germline V gene encodes CDR1 SGHVT and CDR2 SQSDAQ. CDR3 length equals 12 residues. The V end was cut by 5 bases, the J end by 6 bases, with 9 bases between. The CDR3 spells CASSPAGDTQYF. CDR3 DNA sequence: TGTGCCAGCAGCCCCGCCGGGGATACGCAGTATTTT.